A single sample is the source of the 10 T cell receptor beta chains below, sequenced in a study of blood T cell repertoires in COVID-19. Some clones are missing from TCRdb's copy, which holds only in-frame ones; the method was immunoSEQ multiplex PCR. The data hold about 340,000 clones, with 83% observed a single time. Sequences were obtained from peripheral blood. These receptors came from a man aged 25 to 40 with active or convalescent COVID-19.

The J gene is TRBJ2-3, the V gene TRBV30, with a possible D match to TRBD2 (6 bases). The V gene's germline CDR1 is GTSNPN and CDR2 SVGIG (reference sequence). The CDR3 loop spans 13 amino acids. Deletions cut 3 bases from V and 3 bases from J, with 10 bases between. This chain's CDR3 is CAWSGGLTDTQYF. In DNA, the CDR3 is TGTGCCTGGAGCGGGGGATTGACAGATACGCAGTATTTT.

This clone was counted a few times. The chain joins TRBV6-2 or TRBV6-3 to TRBJ1-5; tentative D call: TRBD1 (5 bases). CDR3 size: 13 residues. Trimming took 4 bases from V and 4 from J, leaving 8 bases between them. Germline CDR1 MNHEY, CDR2 SVGEGT. DNA of the CDR3: TGTGCCAGCAGTTCGGGGGAGAATCAGCCCCAGCATTTT. Translated, it gives CASSSGENQPQHF.

This clone appeared many times. The junction differs from germline at one of its ends, possibly a read error. This chain joins TRBV11-2 and TRBJ1-1, with a possible D match to TRBD1 (6 bases). This CDR3 region has 14 residues. Germline V gene lookup returns CDR1 SGHAT and CDR2 FQNNGV. This CDR3 reads CASSLGTAGIESFF. In nucleotides, the CDR3 is TGTGCCAGCAGCTTAGGGACAGCCGGTATTGAATCTTTCTTT.

In this sample, this clone turned up once. The chain links TRBV23-1 to TRBJ1-5; 12 nucleotides agree with TRBD1. TRBV23-1 is labeled an ORF, and its function is uncertain. V lost 8 bases to trimming and J lost 7 bases; unmatched junction nucleotides: 3. The CDR3 runs to 13 residues. DNA of the CDR3: TGCGCCAGCGGGACAGGGGGCAGGCAGCCCCAGCATTTT. Encoded protein: CASGTGGRQPQHF.

The chain recombines TRBV7-9 with TRBJ2-2, with 8 bases matching TRBD2. The CDR3 runs to 15 residues. Germline CDR1 SEHNR, CDR2 FQNEAQ (reference sequence). The ends lost 10 bases at V and 6 bases at J; junction bases unmatched: 13. The CDR3 protein is CAIKAPGGLAGELFF. DNA of the CDR3: TGTGCCATCAAGGCCCCGGGGGGGTTGGCCGGGGAGCTGTTTTTT.

The rearrangement links TRBV7-3 to TRBJ1-2, with D possibly being TRBD1 (5 bases). The V end was cut by 4 bases, the J end by 4 bases, with 10 bases between. This CDR3 is 13 amino acids long. CDR1 and CDR2 (germline): SGHTA, FQGTGA. CDR3 in amino acids: CASSSGGGYGYTF. In DNA form, the CDR3 reads TGTGCCAGCAGCTCCGGGGGTGGCTATGGCTACACCTTC.

The rearrangement uses TRBV7-8 and TRBJ1-2, with no clear D. CDR1 is SGHVS and CDR2 is FQNEAQ in the germline V gene. V lost 5 bases to trimming and J lost 6 bases, with 10 bases between them. The CDR3 consists of 12 residues. DNA for the CDR3: TGTGCCAGCAGCCCGGGGATGGATGGCTACACCTTC. It specifies CASSPGMDGYTF.

V usage is TRBV6-6 and J usage is TRBJ2-1; TRBD1 agrees at 8 bases. Germline lookup yields CDR1 MNHNY and CDR2 SVGAGI (reference sequence). The CDR3 totals 15 residues. V shed 6 bases and J 6 bases; nucleotides not matched to a gene: 10. CDR3 bases: TGTGCCAGCAGCTGGACAGGGTGGGAGACCAATGAGCAGTTCTTC. As protein: CASSWTGWETNEQFF.

V usage is TRBV5-1 and J usage is TRBJ2-2; D possibly corresponds to TRBD2 (5 bases). V was cut by 6 bases and J by 2 bases, with 8 bases left in between. The germline V gene has CDR1 SGHRS and CDR2 YFSETQ. The CDR3 runs to 13 residues. The chain's CDR3 is CASNGGNTGELFF. CDR3 in DNA: TGCGCCAGCAACGGAGGAAACACCGGGGAGCTGTTTTTT.

This clone was seen more than once but under ten times. The chain joins TRBV15 to TRBJ2-7, with 7 bases aligning to TRBD1. The CDR3 consists of 17 residues. Trimming removed 1 base from V and 6 bases from J; junction bases left unmatched: 15. The germline gives CDR1 LNHNV, CDR2 YYDKDF (reference sequence). Here the CDR3 DNA reads TGTGCCACCAGCAGAGTAACCCGGACAGGCCCTCAAGGCGAGCAGTACTTC. It specifies CATSRVTRTGPQGEQYF. Supplemented by reference TRBV15 and TRBJ2-7, the full variable domain reads DAMVIQNPRYQVTQFGKPVTLSCSQTLNHNVMYWYQQKSSQAPKLLFHYYDKDFNNEADTPDNFQSRRPNTSFCFLDIRSPGLGDTAMYLCATSRVTRTGPQGEQYFGPGTRLTVT.